Each of the 10 T cell receptor beta chains below was sequenced from the same sample in a study of beta chain features in type 1 diabetes. The sequenced template was cDNA made from the entire isolated RNA. Generated by immunoSEQ multiplex PCR, the TCRdb table keeps only in-frame clones and is missing some. The sample includes hundreds of thousands of clones, 10% to 15% seen only once; the top ten take less than 0.02%. Sequencing input: naive CD4+ T cells from blood. The receptors come from a young man in good health.

This clone showed up just a few times. CDR3 sequence reads: CASAAGAGQPQHF. CDR3 sequence (DNA): TGTGCCAGCGCCGCGGGGGCAGGTCAGCCCCAGCATTTT. The chain carries TRBV28 and TRBJ1-5; TRBD1 is a possible D gene (6 bases). The CDR3 loop spans 13 amino acids. CDR1 and CDR2 from the germline V gene are MDHEN and SYDVKM. V lost 8 bases, J lost 6 bases, and 14 bases lay in between.

This chain links TRBV28 with TRBJ2-5; 8 nucleotides align to TRBD1. The CDR3 runs to 15 residues. Per germline, CDR1 MDHEN and CDR2 SYDVKM. J gave up 3 bases and V 5 bases, and 8 bases lay outside the gene matches. The DNA for the CDR3 is TGTGCCAGCAGTGGTCAGGACAGGGTAAAAGAGACCCAGTACTTC. This encodes CASSGQDRVKETQYF.

This clone was found a few times. The DNA of the CDR3 is TGTGCCAGCAGCCAAGGGGGGACTAGCGGGAGGACAGATACGCAGTATTTT. Translation: CASSQGGTSGRTDTQYF. The chain is built from TRBV4-2 and TRBJ2-3; 15 positions agree with TRBD2. After removal of 1 base from V and 3 bases from J, the junction contained 2 bases not matched to a gene. CDR3 length equals 17 residues. Germline-derived CDR1 and CDR2 are LGHNA and YNFKEQ.

This clone was recorded a few times. The chain joins TRBV28 to TRBJ2-4; a weak D match, TRBD2 (6 bases). This CDR3 is 15 amino acids long. Trimming stripped 5 bases from V and 8 bases from J, with 19 bases between. Looked up from germline, CDR1 is MDHEN and CDR2 is SYDVKM. The CDR3 sequence is CASSTRQPGGDIQYF. Here the CDR3 DNA reads TGTGCCAGCAGTACCCGTCAGCCCGGCGGGGACATTCAGTACTTC.

This sequence joins TRBV7-3 and TRBJ1-5; D is uncertain. The germline V gene encodes CDR1 SGHTA and CDR2 FQGTGA. The CDR3 sequence is 13 residues long. Trimming took 0 bases from V and 7 from J, leaving 7 bases between them. CDR3 amino acids: CASSLTVRQPQHF. The CDR3 bases are TGTGCCAGCAGCTTAACGGTCCGGCAGCCCCAGCATTTT. Full variable domain (outside the CDR3, taken from reference TRBV7-3 and TRBJ1-5): GAGVSQTPSNKVTEKGKYVELRCDPISGHTALYWYRQSLGQGPEFLIYFQGTGAADDSGLPNDRFFAVRPEGSVSTLKIQRTERGDSAVYLCASSLTVRQPQHFGDGTRLSIL.

This clone was seen a few times. The chain links TRBV9 to TRBJ1-2; TRBD1 matches at 10 bases. CDR1 and CDR2 from the germline V gene are SGDLS and YYNGEE. There are 13 residues in the CDR3. J gave up 8 bases and V 4 bases, and 5 bases lay outside the gene matches. CDR3 DNA: TGTGCCAGCAGCCCCCAGACAGGGGGCGGCTACACCTTC. This gives the protein CASSPQTGGGYTF.

The sample holds a few counts of this clone. The genes are TRBV5-4 and TRBJ2-2; TRBD2 aligns across 14 bases. CDR1 and CDR2 from the germline V gene are SGHNT and YYREEE (reference sequence). CDR3 length equals 18 residues. V lost 9 bases, J lost 0 bases, and 10 bases stayed unmatched. CDR3 sequence (DNA): TGTGCCATTGCCCGGACTAGCGGGGGGCCTCCGAACACCGGGGAGCTGTTTTTT. Amino acid sequence: CAIARTSGGPPNTGELFF.

V is TRBV5-1 and J is TRBJ1-1; a weak D match, TRBD1 (5 bases). The CDR3 is 15 residues long. Trimming removed 0 bases from V and 4 bases from J, with 13 bases in between. Per the germline V gene, CDR1 is SGHRS and CDR2 is YFSETQ. The CDR3 DNA is TGCGCCAGCAGCTTGGTCAGGGTCCGCACCACTGAAGCTTTCTTT. Residues: CASSLVRVRTTEAFF.

Of note for this clone: Other DNA sequences from this sample encode an identical CDR3 as well. The chain joins TRBV7-3 to TRBJ2-3; 7 nucleotides match TRBD1. The CDR3 is made up of 13 amino acids. Germline V gene data show CDR1 as SGHTA and CDR2 as FQGTGA. V was clipped by 3 bases and J by 4 bases; unmatched bases: 1. This CDR3 reads CASSFTGADTQYF. Here the CDR3 DNA reads TGTGCCAGCAGCTTCACAGGGGCAGATACGCAGTATTTT.

The V and J genes are TRBV5-1 and TRBJ2-5; 7 nucleotides agree with TRBD1. The CDR3 is 13 residues long. The germline V gene encodes CDR1 SGHRS and CDR2 YFSETQ. The V and J ends lost 6 bases and 0 bases, in that order; junction bases with no gene match: 2. The CDR3 sequence is CASTGQDQETQYF. Written as DNA, the CDR3 is TGCGCCAGCACCGGACAGGACCAAGAGACCCAGTACTTC.